This T cell receptor beta chain was identified in a study of blood T cell repertoires in COVID-19. Study-level background: The study drew acute and convalescent COVID-19 samples from the United States, Italy and Spain. From T cells, B-cell-depleted T cells, or PBMCs came the material, which was cDNA or gDNA.

Clones were read by immunoSEQ multiplex PCR, and TCRdb kept only the in-frame ones, dropping some. The sample shows 200,000 to 250,000 clones, about four fifths of them seen only once. Everyone who took part was roughly 18 to 89 years old, and they came from about two dozen US areas. A COVID-19 case had been met by exposed participants during the 2 weeks before study entry. Germline V lookup: CDR1 GTSNPN, CDR2 SVGIG (reference sequence). The CDR3 is 13 amino acids. Trimming stripped 4 bases from V and 2 bases from J, with 10 bases between. V and J are TRBV30 and TRBJ2-3; D is unclear. The source is a woman between 50 and 59 years old who had been exposed to COVID-19. Sequences were obtained from PBMCs or T cells enriched from blood (not recorded which). As DNA, the CDR3 is TGTGCCTGGATATGGAGATTCACAGATACGCAGTATTTT. Protein: CAWIWRFTDTQYF.